Listed below are T cell receptor beta chains from one sample, sequenced in a study of CXCR3-negative and CXCR3-positive naive CD8 T cells. TCRdb reprocessed the 5' RACE reads and stores each CDR3 protein as one record, lacking DNA. Found here are 7,000 or so distinct CDR3 sequences; the top ten clones hold approximately 1.2%. The sample was naive CXCR3- CD8+ T cells from blood. The receptor source for this set is a human donor in good health. Some clones in this sample may be carry-over from other donors' samples. CDR3s include the opening cysteine and the closing phenylalanine or tryptophan. Fields, in order: clone size, J gene, V gene, CDR3 protein. Where a row states a size, it is once, few, many or the class of an expanded clone; other rows omit it.

>.|TRBJ1-2|TRBV30
CAWSPGSYGYTF
>medium-sized|TRBJ2-1|TRBV25-1
CASSPGLAGQADNEQFF
>medium-sized|TRBJ2-1|TRBV6-5
CASSYRLGERRDEQFF
>medium-sized|TRBJ2-1|TRBV29-1
CSAGLAGNEQFF
>medium-sized|TRBJ2-3|TRBV5-1
CASSVGMGTDTQYF
>medium-sized|TRBJ2-7|TRBV3-1
CASSLGAGLTLYEQYF
>medium-sized|TRBJ1-1|TRBV19
CASTPTGGSPEAFF
>.|TRBJ1-1|TRBV11-1
CASSFGDVTEAFF
>medium-sized|TRBJ2-7|TRBV4-1
CASRSDSTLPVEQYF
>.|TRBJ2-3|TRBV7-8
CASSLWGTSGDTDTQYF
>medium-sized|TRBJ1-1|TRBV19
CASSLGGYEAFF
>.|TRBJ2-3|TRBV6-5
CASSPRTSTTDTQYF
>.|TRBJ2-1|TRBV29-1
CSVEKPASNGEQFF
>medium-sized|TRBJ2-1|TRBV2
CASISWPGPNEQFF
>medium-sized|TRBJ2-2|TRBV7-8
CASSPGQGAPSGELFF
>.|TRBJ2-2|TRBV6-2/TRBV6-3
CASSPGTDATGELFF
>medium-sized|TRBJ2-7|TRBV18
CASSPVQGVPYEQYF
>medium-sized|TRBJ2-1|TRBV11-2
CASSLEDGSGSTLRDNEQFF
>.|TRBJ2-1|TRBV28
CASRPPGLQQFF
>.|TRBJ2-1|TRBV20-1
CSASPYNEQFF
>.|TRBJ1-2|TRBV5-6
CASSYRVPGYTF
>.|TRBJ2-3|TRBV19
CASMAGPDTQYF
>medium-sized|TRBJ1-4|TRBV7-9
CASSSAEAEKLFF
>.|TRBJ2-5|TRBV2
CASFVVVQETQYF
>.|TRBJ2-1|TRBV29-1
CSVEVAGTGVYNEQFF
>medium-sized|TRBJ2-3|TRBV5-1
CASSLGGTDTQYF
>medium-sized|TRBJ1-2|TRBV2
CASSEAYTSNGYTF
>medium-sized|TRBJ2-1|TRBV3-1
CASSRGVQFVYNEQFF
>medium-sized|TRBJ2-5|TRBV7-9
CASSHRQGPQETQYF
>.|TRBJ2-5|TRBV7-8
CASSPFGSRQETQYF
>medium-sized|TRBJ2-3|TRBV18
CASSPGGTDTQYF
>medium-sized|TRBJ2-5|TRBV29-1
CSVVIGDYGTQYF